Sequencing of this T cell receptor beta chain was carried out in a study of T-cell reconstitution after alpha-beta-depleted transplantation in children. This clonotype showed up just a few times. Unique molecular identifiers were used in preparing the TCRbeta library. One entry per CDR3 protein, called by TCRdb with MiXCR from the PCR reads. The sample yields approximately 390,000 distinct CDR3 sequences, around 9.9% seen once. The CDR3 extends over 15 amino acids. J lost 6 bases, V lost 4 bases, and 7 bases had no gene match. Germline values: CDR1 LGHNA, CDR2 YSLEER. This sequence was found in a human donor who donated a stem cell graft to a child with acute myeloid leukemia. The sequenced sample was PBMCs from the stem cell graft donor, obtained from the stem cell graft. J is TRBJ2-1 and V is TRBV4-3, with 9 bases fitting TRBD1. The chain's CDR3 is CASSPGTGYGNEQFF. Written as DNA, the CDR3 is TGCGCCAGCAGCCCAGGGACAGGGTACGGCAATGAGCAGTTCTTC.